These 29 T cell receptor beta chains were all obtained from the same sample, sequenced in a study of blood T cell repertoires in COVID-19. Sequenced by immunoSEQ multiplex PCR; TCRdb stores in-frame clones only, minus some. Found here are roughly 390,000 clones, approximately 81% of them singletons; the top ten hold about 3.6%. Sequenced: peripheral blood. These receptors were obtained from a woman aged 18-35 years with acute or convalescent COVID-19.

The chain recombines TRBV7-3 with TRBJ2-1, with D possibly TRBD2 on 6 matching bases. The CDR3 is made up of 15 amino acids. Germline lookup yields CDR1 SGHTA and CDR2 FQGTGA. Deletions cut 5 bases from V and 9 bases from J, with 20 bases between. The CDR3 DNA reads TGTGCCAGCAGCCTCCTCGGGACGAAGGAGGGTGAGCAGTTCTTC. Its translation is CASSLLGTKEGEQFF.

The chain joins TRBV9 to TRBJ1-5; the D gene is possibly TRBD1 (5 bases). V was shortened by 4 bases and J by 7 bases, with 18 bases between the two germline ends. The germline V gene encodes CDR1 SGDLS and CDR2 YYNGEE. The CDR3 consists of 15 residues. The CDR3 DNA follows: TGTGCCAGCAGCCCCGAAGGGGATGAGTTGCAGCCCCAGCATTTT. Translation gives CASSPEGDELQPQHF. Drawing the rest from reference TRBV9 and TRBJ1-5, the complete variable domain is DSGVTQTPKHLITATGQRVTLRCSPRSGDLSVYWYQQSLDQGLQFLIQYYNGEERAKGNILERFSAQQFPDLHSELNLSSLELGDSALYFCASSPEGDELQPQHFGDGTRLSIL.

This chain links TRBV5-1 with TRBJ2-5, with TRBD1 as a possible D gene (5 bases). Trimming took 0 bases from V and 4 from J, leaving 16 bases between them. The CDR3 has 16 residues. The germline V gene encodes CDR1 SGHRS and CDR2 YFSETQ. The CDR3 sequence: CASSLAWTIHAETQYF. The CDR3 nucleotides read TGCGCCAGCAGCTTGGCCTGGACAATACACGCAGAGACCCAGTACTTC.

The V call is TRBV10-3, the J call TRBJ1-1; 10 bases are shared with TRBD1. Looked up from germline, CDR1 is ENHRY and CDR2 is SYGVKD. Trimming cost V 2 bases and J 7 bases; bases outside gene matches: 4. CDR3 length: 14 residues. The CDR3 DNA sequence: TGTGCCATCAGTGAGATGGGACAGGGGCTTGAAGCTTTCTTT. This encodes CAISEMGQGLEAFF.

The chain joins TRBV7-8 to TRBJ1-5, with D perhaps matching TRBD1 (6 bases). V was clipped by 1 base and J by 2 bases, with 12 bases between them. The CDR3 totals 16 residues. The germline CDR1 and CDR2 sequences are SGHVS and FQNEAQ. The chain's CDR3 is CASSLEGVLGNQPQHF. CDR3 nucleotide sequence: TGTGCCAGCAGCTTAGAGGGGGTCCTAGGCAATCAGCCCCAGCATTTT. The entire variable domain, with the rest obtained from reference TRBV7-8 and TRBJ1-5, is as follows: GAGVSQSPRYKVAKRGQDVALRCDPISGHVSLFWYQQALGQGPEFLTYFQNEAQLDKSGLPSDRFFAERPEGSVSTLKIQRTQQEDSAVYLCASSLEGVLGNQPQHFGDGTRLSIL.

This clone was observed a few times. The genes are TRBV6-5 and TRBJ1-6, with D perhaps TRBD1 (6 bases). CDR3 size: 14 residues. V was clipped by 1 base and J by 6 bases, with 7 bases between them. Germline loops: CDR1 MNHEY, CDR2 SVGAGI. In DNA, the CDR3 is TGTGCCAGCAGTTACTACAGGGCTAATTCACCCCTCCACTTT. It is translated as CASSYYRANSPLHF.

The rearrangement uses TRBV11-2 and TRBJ2-2; a possible D gene is TRBD1 (5 bases). This CDR3 has 16 residues. CDR1 SGHAT and CDR2 FQNNGV come from the germline V gene. V was cut by 6 bases and J by 0 bases, with 14 bases left in between. The CDR3, as DNA: TGTGCCAGCAGGGGAAACAGGAGCGCGAACACCGGGGAGCTGTTTTTT. It specifies CASRGNRSANTGELFF.

The chain is built from TRBV28 and TRBJ1-1; D remains ambiguous. CDR3 length: 14 residues. V lost 2 bases and J 0 bases, leaving 7 bases between the germline ends. Germline V lookup: CDR1 MDHEN, CDR2 SYDVKM. The DNA of the CDR3 is TGTGCCAGCAGTTTAGAGGGCGTGAACACTGAAGCTTTCTTT. Its protein product is CASSLEGVNTEAFF.

This chain connects TRBV24-1 to TRBJ2-7; 7 nucleotides align to TRBD2. Germline CDR1 is KGHDR and CDR2 is SFDVKD. This CDR3 region has 13 residues. J gave up 7 bases and V 3 bases, and 5 bases lay outside the gene matches. The CDR3 loop is CATSDLWGGEQYF. The CDR3, as DNA: TGTGCCACCAGTGATCTGTGGGGAGGGGAGCAGTACTTC.

The rearrangement joins TRBV19 to TRBJ1-1, with 8 bases lining up with TRBD1. This CDR3 is 15 amino acids long. The germline CDR1 and CDR2 sequences are LNHDA and SQIVND (reference sequence). J was trimmed by 5 bases and V by 5 bases; bases with no gene match: 10. Here the CDR3 reads CASSSHGQGGTEAFF. The CDR3 bases are TGTGCCAGTAGTTCTCACGGACAGGGAGGAACTGAAGCTTTCTTT.

The DNA of the CDR3 is TGTGCCAGCAGTGAAAAAGCGGGGGGGCCAGATACGCAGTATTTT. Amino acid sequence: CASSEKAGGPDTQYF. V usage is TRBV6-4 and J usage is TRBJ2-3; TRBD2 aligns across 10 bases. With 3 bases clipped from V and 4 bases from J, the junction kept 4 bases outside the gene matches. Germline CDR1 reads MRHNA; CDR2 reads SNTAGT. The CDR3 extends over 15 amino acids.

Many counts were recorded for this clone. V and J are TRBV2 and TRBJ1-2; the D gene is possibly TRBD1 (5 bases). Germline V gene data show CDR1 as SNHLY and CDR2 as FYNNEI. The V end was cut by 7 bases, the J end by 4 bases, with 22 bases between. CDR3 size: 16 residues. CDR3 coding DNA: TGTGCCAGCAATGGCCAGGGCGCGACCGCTCTCTATGGCTACACCTTC. Protein product: CASNGQGATALYGYTF.

V and J are TRBV5-1 and TRBJ1-4; the D gene is possibly TRBD1 (6 bases). Germline V gene sequence: CDR1 SGHRS, CDR2 YFSETQ. Trimming cost V 4 bases and J 0 bases, with 10 bases left between them. The CDR3 runs 15 residues. The CDR3 spells CASSSTGPTNEKLFF. DNA of the CDR3: TGCGCCAGCAGCAGCACAGGGCCAACTAATGAAAAACTGTTTTTT.

This chain uses TRBV9 with TRBJ2-2; 9 bases are a match to TRBD1. Trimming at V came to 4 bases and at J to 5 bases, leaving 6 bases not matched to a gene. Per the germline V gene, CDR1 is SGDLS and CDR2 is YYNGEE. There are 15 residues in the CDR3. CDR3 in amino acids: CASSTTGGRTGELFF. The CDR3 DNA reads TGTGCCAGCAGCACAACAGGGGGCCGGACCGGGGAGCTGTTTTTT.

V gene TRBV14 combines with J gene TRBJ2-1; 8 positions agree with TRBD1. CDR3 size: 15 residues. Germline values: CDR1 SGHDN, CDR2 FVKESK. V shed 6 bases, J shed 10 bases, and the junction held 14 bases outside the gene matches. CDR3 coding DNA: TGTGCCAGCAGTCTCCCGGACAGGGCCGGACGAGAGCAGTTCTTC. The encoded protein is CASSLPDRAGREQFF. Variable domain in full (rest from reference TRBV14 and TRBJ2-1): EAGVTQFPSHSVIEKGQTVTLRCDPISGHDNLYWYRRVMGKEIKFLLHFVKESKQDESGMPNNRFLAERTGGTYSTLKVQPAELEDSGVYFCASSLPDRAGREQFFGPGTRLTVL.

The chain couples TRBV30 to TRBJ1-1; D gene ambiguous. The germline V gene has CDR1 GTSNPN and CDR2 SVGIG (reference sequence). The CDR3 is 12 amino acids. V was shortened by 3 bases and J by 8 bases, with 13 bases between the two germline ends. The chain's CDR3 is CAWSPGFSEAFF. The CDR3 DNA reads TGTGCCTGGAGCCCCGGTTTTTCCGAAGCTTTCTTT.

The rearrangement joins TRBV19 to TRBJ1-3; D unclear. CDR3 length: 16 residues. The V gene lost 3 bases and the J gene lost 0 bases, with 12 bases spanning the gap. CDR1 is LNHDA and CDR2 is SQIVND in the germline V gene (reference sequence). CDR3 region: CASSMLERNSGNTIYF. In DNA, the CDR3 is TGTGCCAGTAGTATGCTTGAGCGAAACTCTGGAAACACCATATATTTT.

This clone is a singleton in its sample. This chain links TRBV5-1 with TRBJ2-1; 10 bases align to TRBD2. The V gene end was trimmed by 0 bases and the J gene end by 7 bases; junction bases not matched to a gene: 4. CDR1 SGHRS and CDR2 YFSETQ come from the germline V gene. The CDR3 runs 15 residues. CDR3 bases: TGCGCCAGCAGCTTGGTAGTAGCGGGAGGTAATGAGCAGTTCTTC. Protein: CASSLVVAGGNEQFF.

This sequence joins TRBV27 and TRBJ2-1, with a possible D match to TRBD2 (6 bases). Germline CDR1 reads MNHEY; CDR2 reads SMNVEV (reference sequence). This CDR3 is built from 13 residues. Trimming cost V 2 bases and J 5 bases, with 7 bases left between them. CDR3 in amino acids: CASSLAGNNEQFF. The DNA for the CDR3 is TGTGCCAGCAGTTTAGCGGGGAACAATGAGCAGTTCTTC.

V usage is TRBV9 and J usage is TRBJ2-6, with D hard to call. V was trimmed by 3 bases and J by 1 base, leaving 5 bases between them. Germline-derived CDR1 and CDR2 are SGDLS and YYNGEE. There are 14 residues in the CDR3. CDR3 sequence reads: CASSAQSGANVLTF. Written as DNA, the CDR3 is TGTGCCAGCAGCGCCCAATCTGGGGCCAACGTCCTGACTTTC.

This chain joins TRBV15 and TRBJ2-2; TRBD2 matches 15 bases. The V segment lost 3 bases and the J segment 7 bases; nucleotides outside the gene matches: 6. The CDR3 is 17 amino acids. Per the germline V gene, CDR1 is LNHNV and CDR2 is YYDKDF (reference sequence). The CDR3 sequence: CATSSRTSGGAIGELFF. The DNA for the CDR3 is TGTGCCACCAGCAGCCGGACTAGCGGGGGGGCAATCGGGGAGCTGTTTTTT.

The chain links TRBV13 to TRBJ1-6; D is possibly TRBD1 (5 bases). With 5 bases removed from V and 10 bases from J, the gap between germline ends came to 18 bases. CDR3 length: 15 amino acids. Germline CDR1 and CDR2: PRHDT and FYEKMQ (reference sequence). The CDR3 nucleotides are TGTGCCAGCAGCAGAGACCCGCGGGACCACTCACCCCTCCACTTT. Its protein product is CASSRDPRDHSPLHF.

This chain joins TRBV5-1 and TRBJ2-3, with TRBD2 matching 8 bases. The junction had 10 bases not matched to a gene; V was cut back by 4 bases and J by 0 bases. This CDR3 is 17 amino acids long. Germline lookup yields CDR1 SGHRS and CDR2 YFSETQ. The chain's CDR3 is CASSGGGTADSTDTQYF. CDR3 in DNA: TGCGCCAGCAGCGGCGGGGGGACGGCAGATAGCACAGATACGCAGTATTTT.

This clone showed up just a few times. The chain employs TRBV15 and TRBJ1-3; D may be TRBD1 (5 bases). This CDR3 has 16 amino acids. Germline assignment: CDR1 LNHNV and CDR2 YYDKDF (reference sequence). V shed 8 bases and J shed 4 bases, with 21 bases lying between them. For the CDR3, the DNA is TGTGCCACCCGCGGGGCCCGACTAAGGGAAGGAAACACCATATATTTT. It encodes CATRGARLREGNTIYF.

V gene TRBV28 combines with J gene TRBJ1-4; D remains ambiguous. Germline CDR1 is MDHEN and CDR2 is SYDVKM. The CDR3 totals 13 residues. Trimming shortened V by 2 bases and J by 8 bases, and 9 bases separated the two germline ends. DNA of the CDR3: TGTGCCAGCAGTTTACCCCCGAGGGAAAAACTGTTTTTT. It yields the protein CASSLPPREKLFF.

This chain connects TRBV4-1 to TRBJ2-7, with a weak D call TRBD1 (6 bases). CDR3 length equals 16 residues. CDR1 is MGHRA, CDR2 YSYEKL, per germline. V lost 1 base and J 0 bases, leaving 13 bases between the germline ends. The CDR3 DNA sequence: TGCGCCAGCAGCCAAGGTAATGGACAGAACTCCTACGAGCAGTACTTC. Its translation: CASSQGNGQNSYEQYF.

The V call is TRBV5-6, the J call TRBJ2-1; no clear D gene. V shed 0 bases and J shed 4 bases, with 14 bases lying between them. This CDR3 contains 16 residues. The germline CDR1 and CDR2 sequences are SGHDT and YYEEEE. The CDR3 sequence is CASSLGVEVLYNEQFF. In DNA form, the CDR3 reads TGTGCCAGCAGCTTGGGAGTAGAAGTGTTATACAATGAGCAGTTCTTC.

This clone came up a few times. The V gene is TRBV2, the J gene TRBJ2-1; weak D call: TRBD2 (6 bases). Trimming took 2 bases from V and 8 from J, leaving 22 bases between them. The length of the CDR3 is 17 residues. Germline CDR1 reads SNHLY; CDR2 reads FYNNEI. As DNA, the CDR3 is TGTGCCAGCAGTGAAATAGGAACTAGCATCAGGGATTATGAGCAGTTCTTC. This gives the protein CASSEIGTSIRDYEQFF.

This clone was detected a few times. The V call is TRBV28, the J call TRBJ2-4; TRBD1 aligns across 11 bases. This CDR3 contains 17 residues. V lost 11 bases and J lost 1; bases outside the gene matches: 13. Germline loops: CDR1 MDHEN, CDR2 SYDVKM. The CDR3 spells CAATTRTGGAAKNIQYF. CDR3 bases: TGTGCCGCCACAACCAGGACAGGGGGCGCTGCCAAAAACATTCAGTACTTC.